This is a list of T cell receptor beta chains from one sample in a study of TIL therapy for anti-PD-1-resistant metastatic lung cancer. Profiled with immunoSEQ multiplex PCR; TCRdb holds only in-frame clones, not every one. The profile covers about 13,000 clones, with less than 75% appearing a single time and roughly 8.6% taken by the ten largest. The specimen comprised tumor tissue, sampled at baseline. The origin of the receptors is a woman between 25 and 80 years old with non-small cell lung cancer. Both conserved end residues are part of each CDR3. The D gene is left open where the match is weak. Part of the rows lack a size; the others show once, few, many or a class for expanded clones.

V gene	clone size	D gene	CDR3 length	J gene	CDR3 protein	CDR3 DNA
TRBV6-5	NA	NA	14	TRBJ2-7	CASSYASADREQYF	TGTGCCAGCAGTTATGCGTCTGCCGATCGGGAGCAGTACTTC
TRBV11-2	NA	TRBD2	14	TRBJ2-1	CASSLDGRDNEQFF	TGTGCCAGCAGCTTAGACGGGAGGGACAATGAGCAGTTCTTC
TRBV5-4	NA	NA	16	TRBJ1-2	CASSSQIRGGGYGYTF	TGTGCCAGCAGCTCCCAGATCCGAGGAGGGGGCTATGGCTACACCTTC
TRBV5-1	NA	NA	13	TRBJ1-1	CASSEQGKSEAFF	TGCGCCAGCAGCGAACAGGGAAAGTCTGAAGCTTTCTTT
TRBV9	medium-sized	NA	15	TRBJ2-3	CASSVAQGETDTQYF	TGTGCCAGCAGCGTAGCACAGGGTGAAACAGATACGCAGTATTTT
TRBV6-1	NA	NA	14	TRBJ2-7	CASIPTATGYEQYF	TGTGCCAGCATACCGACAGCAACTGGCTACGAGCAGTACTTC
TRBV7-9	NA	NA	15	TRBJ2-1	CASSYYGGAYNEQFF	TGTGCCAGCAGCTATTACGGCGGGGCCTACAATGAGCAGTTCTTC
TRBV5-1	NA	TRBD2	18	TRBJ2-3	CASSLGVAGDFSTDTQYF	TGCGCCAGCAGCCTGGGGGTAGCGGGGGATTTTAGCACAGATACGCAGTATTTT
TRBV9	few	NA	15	TRBJ2-7	CASSVGGALSYEQYF	TGTGCCAGCAGCGTAGGCGGGGCTCTCTCCTACGAGCAGTACTTC
TRBV6-5	NA	NA	14	TRBJ2-1	CASSPQGSYNEQFF	TGTGCCAGCAGTCCGCAGGGTTCCTACAATGAGCAGTTCTTC
TRBV5-5	NA	TRBD2	19	TRBJ2-1	CASSPGGASGEHSYNEQFF	TGTGCCAGCAGCCCCGGCGGGGCTAGCGGGGAACACTCCTACAATGAGCAGTTCTTC
TRBV30	few	TRBD1	14	TRBJ1-1	CAWNPGLSSGGAFF	TGTGCCTGGAACCCGGGACTCTCTTCAGGGGGAGCTTTCTTT
TRBV4-1	NA	NA	17	TRBJ1-6	CASSQDREGRYNSPLHF	TGCGCCAGCAGCCAAGATAGAGAGGGCCGGTATAATTCACCCCTCCACTTT
TRBV6-5	NA	NA	11	TRBJ2-7	CASSRDYEQYF	TGTGCCAGCAGCCGAGACTACGAGCAGTACTTC
TRBV27	few	TRBD2	14	TRBJ2-7	CASSQRGPSYEQYF	TGTGCCAGCAGTCAGCGGGGGCCCTCCTACGAGCAGTACTTC
TRBV23-1	few	NA	12	TRBJ1-5	CASSRSNQPQHF	TGCGCCAGCAGTCGTAGCAATCAGCCCCAGCATTTT
TRBV6-5	NA	NA	14	TRBJ1-5	CASSYDKSYQPQHF	TGTGCCAGCAGTTACGACAAGTCCTATCAGCCCCAGCATTTT
TRBV6-1	NA	TRBD1	14	TRBJ1-5	CASRRTGRNQPQHF	TGTGCCAGCCGAAGGACAGGGCGCAATCAGCCCCAGCATTTT
TRBV5-1	once	TRBD1	14	TRBJ2-7	CASSFTGVLYEQYF	TGCGCCAGCAGCTTTACAGGGGTACTCTACGAGCAGTACTTC
TRBV2	medium-sized	NA	14	TRBJ2-6	CASSLSSGANVLTF	TGTGCCAGCAGTCTCTCCTCTGGGGCCAACGTCCTGACTTTC
TRBV11-3	NA	TRBD1	15	TRBJ2-2	CASSRQGAGTGELFF	TGTGCCAGCAGCCGACAGGGGGCAGGTACCGGGGAGCTGTTTTTT
TRBV7-9	NA	TRBD2	15	TRBJ2-2	CASSLEPSGTGELFF	TGTGCCAGCAGCTTAGAGCCTAGCGGCACCGGGGAGCTGTTTTTT
TRBV6-5	few	NA	16	TRBJ1-5	CASSYSRETGNQPQHF	TGTGCCAGCAGTTACTCGCGGGAAACGGGCAATCAGCCCCAGCATTTT
TRBV27	NA	TRBD1	9	TRBJ2-7	CASRWTGHF	TGTGCCAGCCGATGGACAGGGCACTTC
TRBV10-3	NA	NA	14	TRBJ2-3	CAIRLSEGSNTQYF	TGTGCCATCAGACTGTCGGAGGGGTCAAATACGCAGTATTTT
TRBV9	NA	NA	15	TRBJ2-1	CASSESLSRGNEQFF	TGTGCCAGCAGCGAGAGCCTTTCGAGGGGCAATGAGCAGTTCTTC
TRBV7-8	few	TRBD2	17	TRBJ2-1	CASSSRHTSGRAGEQFF	TGTGCCAGCAGCTCCCGCCATACTAGCGGGAGGGCCGGTGAGCAGTTCTTC
TRBV5-5	few	NA	15	TRBJ2-1	CASSPVGPFYNEQFF	TGTGCCAGCAGCCCGGTGGGCCCTTTCTACAATGAGCAGTTCTTC
TRBV7-9	NA	NA	14	TRBJ2-2	CASSLWTDTGELFF	TGTGCCAGCAGCTTGTGGACAGACACCGGGGAGCTGTTTTTT
TRBV5-4	NA	TRBD2	15	TRBJ2-3	CASSFNSGSSDTQYF	TGTGCCAGCAGCTTTAACAGCGGGAGCTCAGATACGCAGTATTTT
TRBV5-1	NA	NA	16	TRBJ2-5	CASSVKIGSGLETQYF	TGCGCCAGCAGCGTTAAGATAGGAAGTGGGTTAGAGACCCAGTACTTC
TRBV10-1	NA	TRBD1	14	TRBJ2-7	CASSPTGAYYEQYF	TGCGCCAGCAGTCCGACAGGGGCTTACTACGAGCAGTACTTC
TRBV5-1	NA	NA	14	TRBJ2-2	CASRGDQFTGELFF	TGCGCCAGCAGGGGGGACCAATTCACCGGGGAGCTGTTTTTT
TRBV11-2	NA	NA	13	TRBJ1-5	CASSLSPDQPQHF	TGTGCCAGCAGCTTAAGCCCCGATCAGCCCCAGCATTTT
TRBV7-9	few	NA	13	TRBJ1-4	CASSLRGNEKLFF	TGTGCCAGCAGTTTAAGGGGTAATGAAAAACTGTTTTTT
TRBV7-2	NA	TRBD1	15	TRBJ2-2	CASSPGTGKTGELFF	TGTGCCAGCAGCCCCGGGACAGGGAAGACCGGGGAGCTGTTTTTT
TRBV5-1	NA	NA	16	TRBJ1-1	CASSLVYQTMNTEAFF	TGCGCCAGCAGCTTGGTATACCAGACCATGAACACTGAAGCTTTCTTT
TRBV4-1	few	TRBD2	17	TRBJ2-7	CASSQVASGGTPYEQYF	TGCGCCAGCAGCCAAGTCGCTAGCGGGGGGACCCCCTACGAGCAGTACTTC
TRBV19	NA	NA	12	TRBJ1-5	CASSTGVQPQHF	TGTGCCAGTAGTACAGGGGTTCAGCCCCAGCATTTT
TRBV6-5	few	TRBD1	12	TRBJ1-2	CASSRTGDGYTF	TGTGCCAGCAGTAGGACAGGGGATGGCTACACCTTC
TRBV6-1	medium-sized	NA	13	TRBJ2-7	CASSEQGSYEQYF	TGTGCCAGCAGTGAGCAGGGGTCGTACGAGCAGTACTTC
TRBV19	NA	NA	13	TRBJ1-3	CASIPSGGNTIYF	TGTGCCAGTATCCCCAGCGGAGGAAACACCATATATTTT
TRBV29-1	NA	TRBD1	13	TRBJ1-1	CSATNDRARGAFF	TGCAGCGCCACGAACGACAGGGCCCGGGGAGCTTTCTTT
TRBV5-3	NA	NA	20	TRBJ1-5	CARSGNPQRTFPYSNQPQHF	TGTGCCAGAAGCGGAAACCCTCAAAGGACATTCCCTTATAGCAATCAGCCCCAGCATTTT
TRBV28	NA	NA	13	TRBJ2-5	CATRFGGQETQYF	TGTGCCACCAGATTTGGAGGGCAAGAGACCCAGTACTTC
TRBV11-2	NA	TRBD1	15	TRBJ1-1	CASSLWTGRRAEAFF	TGTGCCAGCAGCCTATGGACAGGGAGAAGGGCTGAAGCTTTCTTT
TRBV5-8	NA	NA	15	TRBJ1-1	CASSLMAGLITEAFF	TGTGCCAGCAGCTTGATGGCAGGGTTAATAACTGAAGCTTTCTTT
TRBV5-1	NA	NA	13	TRBJ2-5	CASSRDRQETQYF	TGCGCCAGCAGTAGGGATAGGCAAGAGACCCAGTACTTC